This T cell receptor beta chain was obtained from a study of naive and memory T cell subsets. Findings and limits, study-wide: Over 95% of naive TCR sequences appeared only once, unlike memory subsets.

Overnight CMV lysate stimulation of fresh PBMCs defined donor CMV status by CD4+ IFNgamma. Cells stained for CD3, CD4, CD8, CD45RA, CD27 and viability were sorted into four CD45RA/CD27 subsets. Germline-derived CDR1 and CDR2 are SGHKS and YYEKEE (reference sequence). V lost 2 bases, J lost 3 bases, and 12 bases lay in between. The CDR3 length is 15 residues. This clonotype was found many times. Its target is unknown. Both TRBC1 and TRBC2 were covered by a beta constant-region primer of two equimolar oligonucleotides. Four rounds of PCR amplified the ligated cDNA using nested alpha and beta constant-region primers plus SP2. In TCRdb, the UMI-ligation and nested PCR reads were re-called with MiXCR into one record per CDR3 protein. The profile shows about 90,000 distinct CDR3 sequences, 5.5% to 8.5% of them singletons.

This receptor was obtained from a human donor in good health. The chain joins TRBV5-5 to TRBJ1-5; D gene uncertain. Sequencing used central memory CD4+ T cells from blood. This CDR3 reads CASSFRAGPNQPQHF. DNA for the CDR3: TGTGCCAGCAGCTTCCGCGCAGGACCCAATCAGCCCCAGCATTTT.